These 11 T cell receptor beta chains were sequenced from one sample in a study of T cell repertoires in cytomegalovirus infection. TCRdb re-analysed the reads in MiXCR, keeping a single row per CDR3 protein. In the table there are about 740,000 distinct CDR3 sequences, less than 40% of which are singletons. Sequences were obtained from PBMCs. These receptors originate from a human donor in good health (CMV status not recorded). Some clones in this sample may be carry-over from other donors' samples.

The rearrangement uses TRBV20-1 and TRBJ1-1, with 7 positions matching TRBD1. Germline CDR1 reads DFQATT; CDR2 reads SNEGSKA (reference sequence). This CDR3 region has 12 residues. V dropped 4 bases and J dropped 8; count of bases not matched to a gene: 7. In DNA form, the CDR3 reads TGCAGTGCTACCGGGACAGCAAAAGAAGCTTTCTTT. It translates to CSATGTAKEAFF.

This clonotype appeared a few times. The chain carries TRBV19 and TRBJ1-6; D gene ambiguous. Germline values: CDR1 LNHDA, CDR2 SQIVND (reference sequence). The CDR3 covers 13 residues. V lost 5 bases, J lost 9 bases, and 11 bases lay in between. The CDR3: CASSDNVGSPLHF. Here the CDR3 DNA reads TGTGCCAGTAGTGACAACGTGGGTTCACCCCTCCACTTT.

A single count supports this clonotype. It may be a read error: a sequence one base away is much more abundant. The rearrangement links TRBV28 to TRBJ2-2; D might be TRBD1 (6 bases). Germline V gives CDR1 MDHEN, CDR2 SYDVKM. The CDR3 is 14 amino acids. The CDR3 sequence is CAIEAPTGTGELYF. The CDR3 region has the DNA TGTGCCATCGAAGCCCCTACAGGGACCGGGGAGCTGTATTTT.

In the case of this clonotype: With a much larger clone just one base away, this may be a read error. The chain recombines TRBV7-2 with TRBJ1-1, with a weak D call TRBD1 (6 bases). The CDR3 is 14 residues long. Per germline, CDR1 SGHTA and CDR2 FQGNSA. V lost 10 bases and J lost 0, with 15 bases in between. Here the CDR3 reads CAITPGALNTEAFF. CDR3 sequence (DNA): TGTGCCATCACCCCAGGGGCTTTGAACACTGAAGCTTTCTTT. Full variable domain (outside the CDR3, taken from reference TRBV7-2 and TRBJ1-1): GAGVSQSPSNKVTEKGKDVELRCDPISGHTALYWYRQSLGQGLEFLIYFQGNSAPDKSGLPSDRFSAERTGGSVSTLTIQRTQQEDSAVYLCAITPGALNTEAFFGQGTRLTVV.

This clonotype was seen a few times. The V and J genes are TRBV6-8 and TRBJ1-2; no reliable D call. The V and J ends lost 5 bases and 0 bases respectively, with 7 bases between them. The CDR3 length is 13 residues. The germline V gene has CDR1 MNHGY and CDR2 SAAAGT. The CDR3 spells CASSPAANYGYTF. DNA for the CDR3: TGTGCCAGCAGTCCCGCCGCTAACTATGGCTACACCTTC.

This clonotype was seen more than once but under ten times. The CDR3 nucleotides are TGTGCCACCAGCTATGGACTAGCGGGAGCCGGGGAGCTGTTTTTT. It yields the protein CATSYGLAGAGELFF. The J gene is TRBJ2-2, the V gene TRBV15, with 13 bases matching TRBD2. From germline, CDR1 is LNHNV and CDR2 YYDKDF (reference sequence). Trimming at V came to 5 bases and at J to 6 bases, leaving 3 bases not matched to a gene. This CDR3 has 15 residues.

This clonotype occurred many times. The chain joins TRBV7-6 to TRBJ2-1; D is possibly TRBD1 (5 bases). The CDR3 has 15 amino acids. From germline, CDR1 is SGHVS and CDR2 FNYEAQ. Trimming pared 3 bases from V and 0 bases from J, leaving 9 bases between. The CDR3 spells CASSLQGGSYNEQFF. The CDR3, as DNA: TGTGCCAGCAGCTTGCAGGGCGGCTCCTACAATGAGCAGTTCTTC. Supplemented by reference TRBV7-6 and TRBJ2-1, the full variable domain reads GAGVSQSPRYKVTKRGQDVALRCDPISGHVSLYWYRQALGQGPEFLTYFNYEAQQDKSGLPNDRFSAERPEGSISTLTIQRTEQRDSAMYRCASSLQGGSYNEQFFGPGTRLTVL.

The rearrangement joins TRBV10-3 to TRBJ2-5; D not certain. With 0 bases removed from V and 3 bases from J, the gap between germline ends came to 2 bases. This CDR3 has 12 amino acids. The germline V gene has CDR1 ENHRY and CDR2 SYGVKD. CDR3 loop: CAISESKETQYF. In DNA form, the CDR3 reads TGTGCCATCAGTGAGTCGAAAGAGACCCAGTACTTC.

V is TRBV6-6 and J is TRBJ2-3; a possible D gene is TRBD1 (6 bases). V dropped 6 bases and J dropped 3 bases, with 16 bases sitting between them. The CDR3 totals 15 residues. Looked up from germline, CDR1 is MNHNY and CDR2 is SVGAGI (reference sequence). In nucleotides, the CDR3 is TGTGCCAGCAGCGAAATGGCCAGGGGAACAGATACGCAGTATTTT. This sequence encodes CASSEMARGTDTQYF.

This clonotype was observed a handful of times. The chain is built from TRBV4-1 and TRBJ2-3; no definite D call. Germline values: CDR1 MGHRA, CDR2 YSYEKL. The CDR3 totals 13 residues. Trimming shortened V by 0 bases and J by 5 bases, and 6 bases separated the two germline ends. The CDR3 loop is CASSQDPGDTQYF. CDR3 in DNA: TGCGCCAGCAGCCAAGATCCGGGAGATACGCAGTATTTT.

This clonotype was recorded a few times. The chain carries TRBV20-1 and TRBJ1-1; D is unclear. The CDR3 has 12 residues. With 1 base removed from V and 5 bases from J, the gap between germline ends came to 8 bases. Germline V lookup: CDR1 DFQATT, CDR2 SNEGSKA (reference sequence). This CDR3 reads CSARVVRTEAFF. The CDR3 DNA reads as TGCAGTGCTAGAGTCGTTAGGACTGAAGCTTTCTTT.